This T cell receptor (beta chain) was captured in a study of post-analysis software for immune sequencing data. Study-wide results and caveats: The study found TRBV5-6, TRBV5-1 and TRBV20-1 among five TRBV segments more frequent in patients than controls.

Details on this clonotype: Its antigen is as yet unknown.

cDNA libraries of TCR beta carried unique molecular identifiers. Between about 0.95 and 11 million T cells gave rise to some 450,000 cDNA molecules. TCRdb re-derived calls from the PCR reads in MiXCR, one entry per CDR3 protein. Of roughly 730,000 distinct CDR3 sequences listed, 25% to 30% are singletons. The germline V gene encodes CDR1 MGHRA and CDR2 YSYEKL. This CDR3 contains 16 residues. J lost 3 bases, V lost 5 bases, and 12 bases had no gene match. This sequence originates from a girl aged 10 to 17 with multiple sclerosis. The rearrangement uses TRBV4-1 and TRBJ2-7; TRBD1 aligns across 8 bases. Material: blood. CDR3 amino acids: CASSEPPGQDNYEQYF. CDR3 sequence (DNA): TGCGCCAGCAGCGAGCCACCGGGACAGGACAACTACGAGCAGTACTTC.